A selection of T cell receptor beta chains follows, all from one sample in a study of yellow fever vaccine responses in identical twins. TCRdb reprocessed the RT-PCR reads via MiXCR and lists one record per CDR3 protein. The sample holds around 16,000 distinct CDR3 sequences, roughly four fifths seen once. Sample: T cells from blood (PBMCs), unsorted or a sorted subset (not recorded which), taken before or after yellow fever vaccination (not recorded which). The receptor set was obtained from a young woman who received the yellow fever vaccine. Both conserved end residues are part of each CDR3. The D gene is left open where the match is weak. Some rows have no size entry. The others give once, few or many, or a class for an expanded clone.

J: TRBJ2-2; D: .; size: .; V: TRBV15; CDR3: CATLDRYTGELFF; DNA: TGTGCCACCCTGGACAGATACACCGGGGAGCTGTTTTTT
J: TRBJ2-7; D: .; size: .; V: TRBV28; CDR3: CASRGVAREQYF; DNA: TGTGCCAGCAGGGGAGTAGCGCGCGAGCAGTACTTC
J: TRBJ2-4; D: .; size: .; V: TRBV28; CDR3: CASSTSREVNIQYF; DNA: TGTGCCAGCAGTACATCCCGGGAAGTAAACATTCAGTACTTC
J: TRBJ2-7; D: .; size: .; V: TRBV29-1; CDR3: CSVVQSYEQYF; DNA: TGCAGCGTTGTCCAGTCCTACGAGCAGTACTTC
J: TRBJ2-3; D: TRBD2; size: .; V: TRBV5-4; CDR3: CASSSQTSGVTDTQYF; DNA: TGTGCCAGCAGCTCCCAGACTAGCGGGGTCACAGATACGCAGTATTTT
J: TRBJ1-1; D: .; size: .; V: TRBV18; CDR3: CASSPLEGPTEAFF; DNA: TGTGCCAGCTCACCACTGGAGGGGCCCACTGAAGCTTTCTTT
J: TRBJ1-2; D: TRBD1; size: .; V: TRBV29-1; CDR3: CSVEGERGPGNYGYTF; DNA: TGCAGCGTTGAAGGGGAAAGGGGGCCGGGTAACTATGGCTACACCTTC
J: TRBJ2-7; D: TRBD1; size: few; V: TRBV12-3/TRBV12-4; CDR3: CASSPSGQASEQYF; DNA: TGTGCCAGCAGTCCCTCCGGACAGGCCTCCGAGCAGTACTTC
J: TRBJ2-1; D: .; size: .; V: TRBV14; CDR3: CASSQMGAYEQFF; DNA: TGTGCCAGCAGCCAAATGGGGGCCTATGAGCAGTTCTTC
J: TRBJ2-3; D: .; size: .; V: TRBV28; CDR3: CASRPVQRGGTDTQYF; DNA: TGTGCCAGCAGGCCAGTCCAGAGAGGGGGGACAGATACGCAGTATTTT
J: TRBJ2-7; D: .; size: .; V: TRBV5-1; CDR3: CASSWVGGLASYEQYF; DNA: TGCGCCAGCAGCTGGGTAGGTGGGCTAGCTTCCTACGAGCAGTACTTC
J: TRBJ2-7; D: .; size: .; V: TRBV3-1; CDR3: CASSQDLTAYEQYF; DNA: TGTGCCAGCAGCCAAGATCTAACAGCCTACGAGCAGTACTTC
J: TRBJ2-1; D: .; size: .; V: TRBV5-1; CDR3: CASSLVDLYNEQFF; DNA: TGCGCCAGCAGCTTGGTAGACCTCTACAATGAGCAGTTCTTC
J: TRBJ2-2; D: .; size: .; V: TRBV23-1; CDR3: CASSQSPAGTGELFF; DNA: TGCGCCAGCAGTCAATCTCCAGCGGGCACCGGGGAGCTGTTTTTT
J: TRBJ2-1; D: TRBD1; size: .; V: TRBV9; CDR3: CASTQQGEANEQFF; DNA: TGTGCCAGCACCCAACAGGGGGAGGCCAATGAGCAGTTCTTC
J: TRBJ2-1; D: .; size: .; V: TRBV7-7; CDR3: CASSLGVVNEQFF; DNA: TGTGCTAGCAGCTTAGGGGTGGTAAATGAGCAGTTCTTC
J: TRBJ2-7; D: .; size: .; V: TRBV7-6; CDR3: CASSSGPKYEQYF; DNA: TGTGCCAGCAGCTCGGGACCGAAATACGAGCAGTACTTC
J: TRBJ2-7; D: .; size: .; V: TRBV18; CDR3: CASSNKEGSGEQYF; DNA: TGTGCCAGCTCGAACAAGGAGGGATCGGGGGAGCAGTACTTC
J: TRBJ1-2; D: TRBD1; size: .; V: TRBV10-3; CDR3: CATTGTGSYGYTF; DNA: TGTGCCACCACCGGGACAGGTTCCTATGGCTACACCTTC
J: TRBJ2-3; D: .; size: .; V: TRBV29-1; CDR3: CSFRGRGGPDTQYF; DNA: TGCAGCTTCCGGGGGCGAGGGGGCCCAGATACGCAGTATTTT
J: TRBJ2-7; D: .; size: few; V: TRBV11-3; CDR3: CASSRSDETYEQYF; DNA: TGTGCCAGCAGCCGGTCGGACGAAACCTACGAGCAGTACTTC
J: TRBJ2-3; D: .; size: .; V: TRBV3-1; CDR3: CASSGSTDTQYF; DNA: TGTGCCAGCAGCGGGAGCACAGATACGCAGTATTTT
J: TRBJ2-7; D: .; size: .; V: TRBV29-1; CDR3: CSAEGWQGHEQYF; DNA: TGCAGCGCCGAAGGATGGCAGGGACACGAGCAGTACTTC
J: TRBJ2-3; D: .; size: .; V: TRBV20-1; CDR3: CSARDSRGARDTQYF; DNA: TGCAGTGCTAGAGATAGTCGGGGGGCGAGGGATACGCAGTATTTT
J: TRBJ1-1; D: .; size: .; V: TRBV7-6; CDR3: CASSLQGFGNTEAFF; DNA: TGTGCCAGCAGCTTGCAGGGGTTTGGGAACACTGAAGCTTTCTTT
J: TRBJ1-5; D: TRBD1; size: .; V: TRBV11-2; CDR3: CASSLGPRGLGQPQHF; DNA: TGTGCCAGCAGCTTAGGACCCAGGGGGCTGGGTCAGCCCCAGCATTTT
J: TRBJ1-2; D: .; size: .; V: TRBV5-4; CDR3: CASSLVGGGGYTF; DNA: TGTGCCAGCAGCTTGGTTGGGGGCGGTGGCTACACCTTC
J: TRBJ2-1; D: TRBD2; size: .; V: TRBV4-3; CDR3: CASSRGSGSTNEQFF; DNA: TGCGCCAGCAGCCGGGGTAGCGGGAGTACAAATGAGCAGTTCTTC
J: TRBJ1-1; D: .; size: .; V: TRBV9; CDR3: CASSSNTEAFF; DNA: TGTGCCAGCAGCTCAAACACTGAAGCTTTCTTT
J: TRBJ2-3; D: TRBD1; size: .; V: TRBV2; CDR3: CASRGTETDTQYF; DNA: TGTGCCAGCAGGGGGACAGAGACAGATACGCAGTATTTT
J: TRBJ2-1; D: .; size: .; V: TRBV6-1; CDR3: CASRLTTEGWHEQFF; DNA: TGTGCCAGCAGGCTGACTACCGAGGGATGGCATGAGCAGTTCTTC
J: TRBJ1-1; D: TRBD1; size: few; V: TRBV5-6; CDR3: CASSLQTGGMNTEAFF; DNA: TGTGCCAGCAGCTTGCAAACAGGGGGCATGAACACTGAAGCTTTCTTT
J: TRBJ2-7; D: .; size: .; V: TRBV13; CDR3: CASSPPAVYEQYF; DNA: TGTGCCAGCAGCCCCCCGGCGGTCTACGAGCAGTACTTC
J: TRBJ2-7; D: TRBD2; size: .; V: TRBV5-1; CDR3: CASRTGTSGAIEYF; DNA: TGCGCCAGCAGAACCGGGACTAGCGGGGCCATTGAGTACTTC
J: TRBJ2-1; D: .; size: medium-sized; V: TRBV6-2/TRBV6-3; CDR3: CASSWTVNPPPNEQFF; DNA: TGTGCCAGCAGTTGGACAGTCAACCCCCCCCCCAATGAGCAGTTCTTC
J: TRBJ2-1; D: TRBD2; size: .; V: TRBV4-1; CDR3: CASSHLSGRYNEQFF; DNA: TGCGCCAGCAGCCATCTTAGCGGGAGGTACAATGAGCAGTTCTTC
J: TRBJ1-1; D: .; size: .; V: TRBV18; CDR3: CASSRLGNTEAFF; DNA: TGTGCCAGCTCACGCTTGGGGAACACTGAAGCTTTCTTT
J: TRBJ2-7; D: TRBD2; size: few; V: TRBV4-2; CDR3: CASSQGTSPTYEQYF; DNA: TGTGCCAGCAGCCAAGGGACTAGCCCTACCTACGAGCAGTACTTC
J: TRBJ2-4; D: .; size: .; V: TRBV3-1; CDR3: CASSQENIQYF; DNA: TGTGCCAGCAGCCAAGAAAACATTCAGTACTTC
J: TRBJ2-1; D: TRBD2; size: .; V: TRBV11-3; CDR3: CASSQTSGGSSYNEQFF; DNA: TGTGCCAGCAGCCAAACTAGCGGGGGGAGCTCCTACAATGAGCAGTTCTTC